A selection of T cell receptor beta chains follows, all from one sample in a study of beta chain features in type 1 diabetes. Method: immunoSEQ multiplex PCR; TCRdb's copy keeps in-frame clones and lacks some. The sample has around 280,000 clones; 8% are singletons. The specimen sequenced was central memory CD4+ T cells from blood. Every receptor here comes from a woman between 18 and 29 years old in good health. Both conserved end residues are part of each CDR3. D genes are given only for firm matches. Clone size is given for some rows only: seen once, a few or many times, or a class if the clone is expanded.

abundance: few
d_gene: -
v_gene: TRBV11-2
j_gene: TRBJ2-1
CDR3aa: CASSLTSNEQFF
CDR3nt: TGTGCCAGCAGCTTAACCAGCAATGAGCAGTTCTTC

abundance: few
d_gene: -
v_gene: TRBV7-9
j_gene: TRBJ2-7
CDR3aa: CASSPGGTVYEQYF
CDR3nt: TGTGCCAGCAGCCCCGGCGGAACTGTCTACGAGCAGTACTTC

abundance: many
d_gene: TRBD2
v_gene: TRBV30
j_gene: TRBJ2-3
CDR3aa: CAWSVSVAGTDTQYF
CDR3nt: TGTGCCTGGAGTGTTTCAGTAGCGGGAACTGATACGCAGTATTTT

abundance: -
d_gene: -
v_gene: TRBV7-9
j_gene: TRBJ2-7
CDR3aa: CASSPMSSEQYF
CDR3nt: TGTGCCAGCAGCCCTATGTCTAGTGAGCAGTACTTC

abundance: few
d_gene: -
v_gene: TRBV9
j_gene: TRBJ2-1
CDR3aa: CASSFLSGTENNEQFF
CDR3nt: TGTGCCAGCAGCTTCCTCTCGGGTACAGAGAACAATGAGCAGTTCTTC

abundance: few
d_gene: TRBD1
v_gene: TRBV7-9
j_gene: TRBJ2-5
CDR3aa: CASTTYRGLETQYF
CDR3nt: TGTGCCAGCACAACCTACAGGGGGCTAGAGACCCAGTACTTC

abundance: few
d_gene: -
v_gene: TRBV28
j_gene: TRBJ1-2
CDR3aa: CASSPWGEGPIYGYTF
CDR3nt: TGTGCCAGCAGCCCCTGGGGAGAGGGCCCTATCTATGGCTACACCTTC

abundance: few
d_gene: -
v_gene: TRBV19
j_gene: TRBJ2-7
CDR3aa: CASSNPGAYEQYF
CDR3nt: TGTGCCAGTTCGAACCCGGGGGCCTACGAGCAGTACTTC

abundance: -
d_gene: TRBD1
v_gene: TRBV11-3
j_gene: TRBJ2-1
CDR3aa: CASSPGTGDRGEQFF
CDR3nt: TGTGCCAGCAGCCCCGGGACAGGGGATCGTGGTGAGCAGTTCTTC

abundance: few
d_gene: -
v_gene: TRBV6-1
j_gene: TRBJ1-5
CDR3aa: CASSEVGTTQPQHF
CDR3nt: TGTGCCAGCAGTGAAGTGGGCACAACCCAGCCCCAGCATTTT

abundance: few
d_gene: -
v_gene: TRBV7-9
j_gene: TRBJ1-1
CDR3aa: CASSLGNQGSEAFF
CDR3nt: TGTGCCAGCAGCTTAGGTAACCAGGGGTCCGAAGCTTTCTTT

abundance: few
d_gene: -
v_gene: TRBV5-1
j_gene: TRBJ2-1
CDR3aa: CASSPDWIYNEQFF
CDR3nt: TGCGCCAGCAGCCCCGACTGGATATACAATGAGCAGTTCTTC

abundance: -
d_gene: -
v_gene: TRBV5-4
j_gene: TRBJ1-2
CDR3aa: CASSLAPEGYGYTF
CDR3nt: TGTGCCAGCAGCTTGGCGCCAGAGGGTTATGGCTACACCTTC

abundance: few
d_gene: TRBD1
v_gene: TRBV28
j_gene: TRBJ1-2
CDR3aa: CASAAVGDRGPGYTF
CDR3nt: TGTGCCAGCGCCGCGGTCGGGGACAGGGGGCCTGGCTACACCTTC

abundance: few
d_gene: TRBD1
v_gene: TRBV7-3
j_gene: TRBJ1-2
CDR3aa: CASSLEGTGNYGYTF
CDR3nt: TGTGCCAGCAGCTTAGAGGGGACAGGGAACTATGGCTACACCTTC

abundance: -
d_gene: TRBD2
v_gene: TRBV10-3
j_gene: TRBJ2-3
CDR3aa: CASTGTSGRDTQYF
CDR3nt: TGTGCCAGCACCGGGACTAGTGGTAGAGATACGCAGTATTTT

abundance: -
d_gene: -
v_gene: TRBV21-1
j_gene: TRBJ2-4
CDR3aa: CASSNRLAGHRAKNIQYF
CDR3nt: TGTGCCAGCAGCAATCGGCTAGCGGGCCATCGGGCCAAAAACATTCAGTACTTC

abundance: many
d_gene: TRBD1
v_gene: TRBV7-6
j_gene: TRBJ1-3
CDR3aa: CASSLMDRGGNTIYF
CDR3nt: TGTGCCAGCAGCCTCATGGACAGGGGAGGAAACACCATATATTTT

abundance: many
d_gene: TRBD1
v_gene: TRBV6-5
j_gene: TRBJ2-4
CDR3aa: CASGTDKAKNIQYF
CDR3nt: TGTGCCAGCGGGACAGACAAAGCCAAAAACATTCAGTACTTC

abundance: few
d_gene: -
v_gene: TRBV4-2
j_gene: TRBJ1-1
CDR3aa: CASSHGGLNTEAFF
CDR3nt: TGTGCCAGCAGCCACGGGGGGCTGAACACTGAAGCTTTCTTT

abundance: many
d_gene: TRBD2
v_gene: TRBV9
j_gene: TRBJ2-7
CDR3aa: CASSVGPSTSGHYEQYF
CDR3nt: TGTGCCAGCAGCGTAGGCCCCTCCACTAGCGGCCACTACGAGCAGTACTTC

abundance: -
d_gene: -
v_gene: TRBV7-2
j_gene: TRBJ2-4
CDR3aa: CASSGGRTKNIQYF
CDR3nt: TGTGCCAGCAGCGGGGGTAGGACCAAAAACATTCAGTACTTC

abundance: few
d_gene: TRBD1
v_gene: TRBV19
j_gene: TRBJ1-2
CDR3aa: CASSPSRDRVIYLGYGYTF
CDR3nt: TGTGCCAGTTCCCCCTCCCGGGACAGGGTAATTTATCTCGGCTATGGCTACACCTTC

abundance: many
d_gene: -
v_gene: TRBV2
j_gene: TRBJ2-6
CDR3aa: CASSRPSGANVLTF
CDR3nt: TGTGCCAGCAGCCGGCCCTCTGGGGCCAACGTCCTGACTTTC

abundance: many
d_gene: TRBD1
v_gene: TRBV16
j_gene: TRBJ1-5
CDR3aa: CASREGAQGQPQHF
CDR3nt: TGTGCCAGCAGGGAGGGGGCGCAGGGGCAGCCCCAGCATTTT

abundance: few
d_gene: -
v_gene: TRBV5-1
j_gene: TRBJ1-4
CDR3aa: CASSAGTRADEKLFF
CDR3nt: TGCGCCAGCAGCGCAGGGACTCGGGCGGATGAAAAACTGTTTTTT

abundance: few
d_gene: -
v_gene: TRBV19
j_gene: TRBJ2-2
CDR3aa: CASSIGQSSANTGELFF
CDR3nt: TGTGCCAGTAGTATAGGGCAGAGCTCTGCGAACACCGGGGAGCTGTTTTTT

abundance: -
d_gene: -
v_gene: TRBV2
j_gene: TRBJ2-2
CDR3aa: CASIGGMGGELFF
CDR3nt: TGTGCCAGCATCGGGGGCATGGGCGGGGAGCTGTTTTTT

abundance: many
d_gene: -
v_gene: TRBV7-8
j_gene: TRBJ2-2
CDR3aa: CASLVDRLNTGELFF
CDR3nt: TGTGCCAGCCTGGTGGACAGACTCAACACCGGGGAGCTGTTTTTT

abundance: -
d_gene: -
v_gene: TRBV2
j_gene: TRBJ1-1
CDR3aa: CASSDRVNTEAFF
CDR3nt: TGTGCCAGCAGTGACAGGGTGAACACTGAAGCTTTCTTT

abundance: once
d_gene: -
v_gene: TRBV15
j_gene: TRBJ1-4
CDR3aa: CATSRFRGEKLFF
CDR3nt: TGTGCCACCAGCAGGTTCCGTGGCGAGAAACTGTTTTTT

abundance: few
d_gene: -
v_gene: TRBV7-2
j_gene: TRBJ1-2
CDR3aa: CASSGGGNFYGYTF
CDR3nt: TGTGCCAGCAGCGGAGGGGGGAATTTTTATGGCTACACCTTC

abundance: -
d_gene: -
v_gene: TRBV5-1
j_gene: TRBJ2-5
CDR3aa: CASSSLGSQETQYF
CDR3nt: TGCGCCAGCAGCTCGCTCGGTAGCCAAGAGACCCAGTACTTC

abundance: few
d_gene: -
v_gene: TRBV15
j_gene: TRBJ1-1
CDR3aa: CATSRDRVVFGTRKAFF
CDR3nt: TGTGCCACCAGCAGAGATCGGGTAGTCTTCGGGACGAGAAAGGCTTTCTTT

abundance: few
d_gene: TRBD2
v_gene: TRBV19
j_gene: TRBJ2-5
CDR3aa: CATSGSLQETQYF
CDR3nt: TGTGCCACTAGCGGGAGCCTCCAAGAGACCCAGTACTTC

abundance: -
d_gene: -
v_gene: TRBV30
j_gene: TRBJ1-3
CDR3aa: CAWSVARASGNTIYF
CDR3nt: TGTGCCTGGAGTGTAGCCAGGGCCTCTGGAAACACCATATATTTT

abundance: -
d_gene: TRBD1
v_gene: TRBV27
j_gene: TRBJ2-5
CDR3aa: CASRTGKETQYF
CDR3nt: TGTGCCAGCAGGACAGGGAAGGAGACCCAGTACTTC

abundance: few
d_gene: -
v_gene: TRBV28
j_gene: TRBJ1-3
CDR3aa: CASTAGGRIDTIYF
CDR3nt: TGTGCCAGCACAGCCGGGGGGCGAATAGACACCATATATTTT

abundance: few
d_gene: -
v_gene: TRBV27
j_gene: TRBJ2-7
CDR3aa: CASSLKIEYEQYF
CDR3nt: TGTGCCAGCAGTTTAAAAATAGAGTACGAGCAGTACTTC

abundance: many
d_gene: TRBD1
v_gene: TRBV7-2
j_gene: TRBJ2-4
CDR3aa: CASSSGQGQNIQYF
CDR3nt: TGTGCCAGCAGCTCGGGACAGGGCCAAAACATTCAGTACTTC

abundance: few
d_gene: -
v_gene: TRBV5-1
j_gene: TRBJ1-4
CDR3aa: CASSLGYDSGGSFF
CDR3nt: TGCGCCAGCAGCTTGGGATACGACAGTGGGGGTTCGTTTTTT

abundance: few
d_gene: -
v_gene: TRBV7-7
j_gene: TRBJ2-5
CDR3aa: CASSPLKAVQETQYF
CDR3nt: TGTGCTAGCAGCCCCCTAAAGGCGGTCCAAGAGACCCAGTACTTC

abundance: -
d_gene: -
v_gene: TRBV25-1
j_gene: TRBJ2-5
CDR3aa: CASRPSGGGETQYF
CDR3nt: TGTGCCAGCCGCCCTTCCGGGGGCGGAGAGACCCAGTACTTC

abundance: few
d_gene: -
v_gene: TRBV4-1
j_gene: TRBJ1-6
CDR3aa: CASSQDQGMQGSPLHF
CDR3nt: TGTGCCAGCAGCCAAGATCAGGGGATGCAGGGTTCACCCCTCCACTTT

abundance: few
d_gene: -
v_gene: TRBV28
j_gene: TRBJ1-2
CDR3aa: CASSSQGYGYTF
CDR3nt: TGTGCCAGCAGTTCCCAGGGATATGGCTACACCTTC

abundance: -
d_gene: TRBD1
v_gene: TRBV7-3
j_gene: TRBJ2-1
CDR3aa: CASSLSRDRAYEQFF
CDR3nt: TGTGCCAGCAGCTTAAGTAGGGACAGGGCTTATGAGCAGTTCTTC

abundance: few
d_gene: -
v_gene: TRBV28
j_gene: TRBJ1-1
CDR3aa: CGSSRNTEAFF
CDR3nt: TGTGGAAGTTCTAGGAACACTGAAGCTTTCTTT

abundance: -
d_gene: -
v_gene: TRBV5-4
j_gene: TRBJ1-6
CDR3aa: CASSPRDKDSPLHF
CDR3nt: TGTGCCAGCAGCCCACGGGACAAGGATTCACCCCTCCACTTT